A selection of T cell receptor beta chains follows, all from one sample in a study of memory CD4+ T cells and cytomegalovirus serostatus. Measured with immunoSEQ multiplex PCR; TCRdb has only the in-frame clones, and not every one. The repertoire holds 75,000 to 90,000 clones, with over 80% as singletons. Sequenced input: memory CD4+ T cells from blood. These receptors came from an adult in good health and CMV-seronegative. The CDR3 runs from the conserved cysteine through the conserved F or W. Each record gives: clone size, V gene, J gene, D gene, CDR3 protein, CDR3 DNA. The D gene is left open where the match is weak. Size values are once, few and many counts, or a class for expanded clones, and some rows have none.

size: -; V: TRBV4-2; J: TRBJ1-2; D: -; CDR3: CASSPYLANYGYTF; DNA: TGTGCCAGCAGCCCCTATTTAGCTAACTATGGCTACACCTTC
size: -; V: TRBV7-6; J: TRBJ2-7; D: TRBD1; CDR3: CASSSTPGGYEQYF; DNA: TGTGCCAGCAGCTCCACTCCAGGGGGCTACGAGCAGTACTTC
size: -; V: TRBV19; J: TRBJ2-5; D: -; CDR3: CASSTRPTSRETQYF; DNA: TGTGCCAGTAGTACCCGACCGACTAGTAGAGAGACCCAGTACTTC
size: -; V: TRBV14; J: TRBJ2-5; D: -; CDR3: CASSQGQRSSWETQYF; DNA: TGTGCCAGCAGCCAAGGGCAGCGGTCGTCATGGGAGACCCAGTACTTC
size: once; V: TRBV30; J: TRBJ2-6; D: -; CDR3: CAWSVGGDVLTF; DNA: TGTGCCTGGAGTGTAGGTGGGGACGTCCTGACTTTC
size: -; V: TRBV7-8; J: TRBJ2-5; D: TRBD1; CDR3: CASSSDRVQETQYF; DNA: TGTGCCAGCAGCTCAGACAGGGTCCAAGAGACCCAGTACTTC
size: -; V: TRBV6-1; J: TRBJ2-7; D: TRBD1; CDR3: CASRRDRPADEQYF; DNA: TGTGCCAGCAGGAGGGACAGGCCTGCAGACGAGCAGTACTTC
size: -; V: TRBV27; J: TRBJ1-4; D: TRBD1; CDR3: CASKRTGTGAEKLFF; DNA: TGTGCCAGCAAAAGGACCGGGACAGGGGCCGAAAAACTGTTTTTT
size: -; V: TRBV5-1; J: TRBJ1-1; D: TRBD1; CDR3: CASKSGQGGMNTEAFF; DNA: TGCGCCAGCAAGAGCGGGCAGGGGGGCATGAACACTGAAGCTTTCTTT
size: -; V: TRBV2; J: TRBJ2-7; D: TRBD2; CDR3: CASRIGLADDYEQYF; DNA: TGTGCCAGCAGGATCGGACTAGCGGATGACTACGAGCAGTACTTC
size: -; V: TRBV10-3; J: TRBJ1-2; D: -; CDR3: CAISERGETYGYTF; DNA: TGTGCCATCAGTGAGCGGGGGGAAACTTATGGCTACACCTTC
size: -; V: TRBV10-1; J: TRBJ1-2; D: -; CDR3: CASSGRGGYTF; DNA: TGCGCCAGCAGTGGTCGAGGTGGCTACACCTTC
size: -; V: TRBV2; J: TRBJ2-5; D: TRBD2; CDR3: CASRGTSSEETQYF; DNA: TGTGCCAGCAGGGGGACTAGCTCGGAAGAGACCCAGTACTTC
size: -; V: TRBV7-9; J: TRBJ2-3; D: -; CDR3: CASSSTGRSTDTQYF; DNA: TGTGCCAGCAGCTCCACCGGAAGGAGCACAGATACGCAGTATTTT
size: -; V: TRBV27; J: TRBJ1-2; D: TRBD1; CDR3: CASSLSGTVGYTF; DNA: TGTGCCAGCAGTTTGTCAGGGACAGTCGGCTACACCTTC
size: -; V: TRBV30; J: TRBJ1-2; D: -; CDR3: CAWSVANYGYTF; DNA: TGTGCCTGGAGTGTAGCGAACTATGGCTACACCTTC
size: -; V: TRBV30; J: TRBJ1-5; D: TRBD1; CDR3: CACTWQGVALGPNQPQHF; DNA: TGTGCCTGTACGTGGCAGGGGGTTGCCCTTGGTCCGAATCAGCCCCAGCATTTT
size: once; V: TRBV15; J: TRBJ2-5; D: -; CDR3: CATSRGSGSETQYF; DNA: TGTGCCACCAGCAGAGGCTCGGGGTCAGAGACCCAGTACTTC
size: -; V: TRBV7-2; J: TRBJ1-1; D: -; CDR3: CASSLARQVNTEAFF; DNA: TGTGCCAGCAGCTTAGCCCGACAGGTGAACACTGAAGCTTTCTTT
size: -; V: TRBV5-4; J: TRBJ2-2; D: TRBD2; CDR3: CASSLVGLATGELFF; DNA: TGTGCCAGCAGCTTGGTCGGACTAGCGACCGGGGAGCTGTTTTTT
size: -; V: TRBV29-1; J: TRBJ1-4; D: -; CDR3: CSVENQGGKLFF; DNA: TGCAGCGTTGAAAACCAGGGCGGAAAACTGTTTTTT
size: -; V: TRBV5-8; J: TRBJ2-1; D: TRBD2; CDR3: CASSPGLAGAYNEQFF; DNA: TGTGCCAGCAGCCCCGGACTAGCGGGGGCCTACAATGAGCAGTTCTTC